The entry below gives a single T cell receptor beta chain sequence along with its context. Its antigen remains unidentified. The individuals who served as donors were healthy Caucasians living in Russia, aged about 6 to 100. This specimen comes from a study of blood T cells in healthy people across ages. General study points: Age brought a roughly linear fall in TCR beta diversity measured per million T cells. Those diversity estimates obtained from one million T cells were thought to be underestimates.

A J-beta primer mix and a sample-barcoded 5' primer were used in a second PCR of roughly 7 to 12 cycles. With 12 random nucleotides, a template-switch adaptor tagged each individual cDNA molecule. MiXCR, applied by TCRdb to the 5' RACE reads, yields one record per CDR3 protein. The sample carries about 1 million distinct CDR3 sequences, 35% to 50% recorded once. The germline CDR1 and CDR2 sequences are DFQATT and SNEGSKA (reference sequence). The CDR3 is made up of 18 amino acids. Trimming cost V 0 bases and J 2 bases; bases outside gene matches: 5. The sequence was collected from a woman aged 60 to 75 in good health. The V gene is TRBV20-1, the J gene TRBJ2-6; 12 bases map to TRBD1. Input material: blood. This CDR3 is CSARESGQGATGANVLTF. The DNA of the CDR3 is TGCAGTGCTAGAGAGTCGGGACAGGGGGCGACTGGGGCCAACGTCCTGACTTTC.